This T cell receptor (beta chain) was sequenced for a study of brain T cells in children with intractable seizures. Only in-frame clones appear in the TCRdb table, and some are missing; sequencing was by immunoSEQ multiplex PCR. The table shows 110,000 or so clones, with 85% to 95% occurring only once. Surgery cases with the highest brain T cell transcript signatures were chosen for sequencing. At least one anti-epileptic drug was given before surgery. This CDR3 comprises 15 residues. Per the germline V gene, CDR1 is KGHSH and CDR2 is LQKENI. V trimming: 5 bases; J trimming: 5 bases; junction bases outside the gene matches: 11.

Sequenced here: peripheral blood, sampled at surgery. V usage is TRBV18 and J usage is TRBJ1-1, with 7 positions matching TRBD1. The receptor was isolated from a boy under three years old with hemimegalencephaly and intractable seizures. DNA for the CDR3: TGTGCCAGCTCAGAGGGACAGCTCGACTGGACTGAAGCTTTCTTT. Encoded protein: CASSEGQLDWTEAFF. Full variable domain (rest looked up from reference TRBV18 and TRBJ1-1): NAGVMQNPRHLVRRRGQEARLRCSPMKGHSHVYWYRQLPEEGLKFMVYLQKENIIDESGMPKERFSAEFPKEGPSILRIQQVVRGDSAAYFCASSEGQLDWTEAFFGQGTRLTVV.